The next 28 T cell receptor beta chains were all read from a single sample in a study of cytomegalovirus exposure and HLA in healthy donors. Sequenced by immunoSEQ multiplex PCR; TCRdb stores in-frame clones only, minus some. The sample has hundreds of thousands of clones, 75% to 90% seen once; the top ten hold 4.5% to 6%. The material sequenced was PBMCs. The origin of the receptors is a young woman in good health and CMV-seronegative.

V is TRBV28 and J is TRBJ1-1; D is perhaps TRBD1 (5 bases). Trimming shortened V by 3 bases and J by 6 bases, and 14 bases separated the two germline ends. The length of the CDR3 is 14 residues. Germline CDR1 MDHEN, CDR2 SYDVKM. In DNA, the CDR3 is TGTGCCAGCAGTTTCCGGGGAACGGGGGCTGAAGCTTTCTTT. Translated: CASSFRGTGAEAFF.

This clone came up once. The chain carries TRBV10-2 and TRBJ1-1; D gene unclear. The CDR3 has 14 amino acids. Germline lookup yields CDR1 WSHSY and CDR2 SAAADI. The V gene lost 2 bases and the J gene lost 0 bases, with 7 bases spanning the gap. CDR3 bases: TGCGCCAGCAGTGAGGATTCCTTGAACACTGAAGCTTTCTTT. Its translation: CASSEDSLNTEAFF.

V is TRBV6-6 and J is TRBJ2-7; 7 positions match TRBD2. V lost 0 bases to trimming and J lost 6 bases; unmatched junction nucleotides: 8. CDR1 MNHNY and CDR2 SVGAGI come from the germline V gene (reference sequence). This CDR3 is built from 15 residues. CDR3 nucleotide sequence: TGTGCCAGCAGTTACTCATTAGCGGGCCCTTTCGAGCAGTACTTC. It yields the protein CASSYSLAGPFEQYF.

The chain has TRBV12-5 and TRBJ2-3, with D perhaps TRBD2 (6 bases). The germline gives CDR1 LGHNT, CDR2 FRNRAP. The CDR3 is made up of 14 amino acids. Trimming stripped 1 base from V and 5 bases from J, with 10 bases between. Here the CDR3 DNA reads TGTGCTAGTGGTTTGGCGGGAGTGGGAGATACGCAGTATTTT. Translation gives CASGLAGVGDTQYF.

The chain carries TRBV10-1 and TRBJ2-1; 7 bases align to TRBD1. The length of the CDR3 is 12 residues. Germline V gives CDR1 WNHNN, CDR2 SYGVQD (reference sequence). With 3 bases clipped from V and 8 bases from J, the junction kept 1 base outside the gene matches. CDR3 sequence reads: CASSDQGDEQFF. CDR3 coding DNA: TGCGCCAGCAGTGACCAGGGGGATGAGCAGTTCTTC.

The chain is built from TRBV4-1 and TRBJ2-5; possibly TRBD2 for D (7 bases). V was pared by 1 base and J by 5 bases, with 17 bases between. CDR1 is MGHRA, CDR2 YSYEKL, per germline. The CDR3 totals 16 residues. CDR3 amino acids: CASSQVRGEGGETQYF. DNA for the CDR3: TGCGCCAGCAGCCAAGTTAGAGGGGAGGGGGGTGAGACCCAGTACTTC.

V is TRBV19 and J is TRBJ1-2, with D perhaps matching TRBD1 (5 bases). V was cut by 5 bases and J by 1 base, with 11 bases left in between. This CDR3 is built from 14 residues. Germline V gene lookup returns CDR1 LNHDA and CDR2 SQIVND (reference sequence). CDR3 bases: TGTGCCAGTAGTGCTGCAGGGCGTAACTATGGCTACACCTTC. Protein: CASSAAGRNYGYTF.

The rearrangement joins TRBV5-4 to TRBJ2-2; possibly TRBD1 for D (6 bases). Germline CDR1 is SGHNT and CDR2 is YYREEE (reference sequence). The CDR3 consists of 15 residues. V dropped 6 bases and J dropped 0 bases, with 12 bases sitting between them. CDR3 sequence (DNA): TGTGCCAGCACCCCCGGGACAACGAACACCGGGGAGCTGTTTTTT. Protein sequence: CASTPGTTNTGELFF.

This clone was detected once. The chain is built from TRBV6-1 and TRBJ2-7; D gene uncertain. Germline V gene lookup returns CDR1 MNHNS and CDR2 SASEGT. V was shortened by 4 bases and J by 0 bases, with 16 bases between the two germline ends. The CDR3 contains 16 residues. CDR3 sequence (DNA): TGTGCCAGCAGTGTTAGGCGGCAGGCACACTCCTACGAGCAGTACTTC. It codes for CASSVRRQAHSYEQYF.

CDR3 region: CASSRILDNEQFF. CDR3 DNA: TGCGCCAGCAGCCGGATACTCGACAATGAGCAGTTCTTC. The chain recombines TRBV5-1 with TRBJ2-1; no clear D gene. Germline V gene sequence: CDR1 SGHRS, CDR2 YFSETQ. V lost 4 bases and J 5 bases, leaving 10 bases between the germline ends. The CDR3 is 13 amino acids.

This clone came up once. The junction and the germline gene differ at one end; a read error may be behind it. The chain couples TRBV30 to TRBJ2-1; no clear D. The CDR3 spans 11 residues. CDR1 is GTSNPN, CDR2 SVGIG, per germline (reference sequence). Here the CDR3 DNA reads TGTGCCTGGAGTGGGGTACGTCCTGAACTCTTC. Encoded protein: CAWSGVRPELF.

Concerning this clone itself: In the same sample, other DNA sequences code for this CDR3. The DNA of the CDR3 is TGCGCCAGCAGCTTCGGGGACACTGAAGCTTTCTTT. Its translation: CASSFGDTEAFF. The rearrangement uses TRBV5-1 and TRBJ1-1; no definite D call. Germline values: CDR1 SGHRS, CDR2 YFSETQ. Trimming took 2 bases from V and 3 from J, leaving 5 bases between them. The CDR3 length is 12 residues.

This chain uses TRBV5-1 with TRBJ1-6, with D tentatively TRBD1 (6 bases). CDR1 SGHRS and CDR2 YFSETQ come from the germline V gene. The length of the CDR3 is 16 residues. V lost 0 bases, J lost 10 bases, and 17 bases lay in between. CDR3 residues: CASSLGGGERNSPLHF. The CDR3 region has the DNA TGCGCCAGCAGCTTGGGGGGGGGCGAACGTAACTCACCCCTCCACTTT.

This clone occurred a few times. The J gene is TRBJ2-7, the V gene TRBV4-2; 8 nucleotides align to TRBD2. Looked up from germline, CDR1 is LGHNA and CDR2 is YNFKEQ. V shed 4 bases and J 3 bases; nucleotides not matched to a gene: 8. CDR3 size: 15 residues. The CDR3 reads CASSRRAAGGYEQYF. The CDR3 nucleotides are TGTGCCAGCAGCCGCCGCGCCGCGGGGGGCTACGAGCAGTACTTC.

V is TRBV19 and J is TRBJ2-3, with 12 positions matching TRBD1. Germline lookup yields CDR1 LNHDA and CDR2 SQIVND (reference sequence). V shed 5 bases, J shed 5 bases, and the junction held 5 bases outside the gene matches. The CDR3 contains 15 residues. The CDR3 protein is CASSVGQGAGDTQYF. In nucleotides, the CDR3 is TGTGCCAGTAGTGTGGGACAGGGGGCGGGAGATACGCAGTATTTT.

The rearrangement uses TRBV27 and TRBJ1-6; D unresolved. Trimming stripped 2 bases from V and 2 bases from J, with 4 bases between. The germline CDR1 and CDR2 sequences are MNHEY and SMNVEV (reference sequence). The CDR3 is 14 residues long. CDR3 nucleotides: TGTGCCAGCAGTTTAGAGGCCTATAATTCACCCCTCCACTTT. This translates into CASSLEAYNSPLHF.

Concerning this clone itself: An end of the junction differs from the germline gene, which may be a read error. The chain's CDR3 is CSAEEGSAYEQYF. CDR3 bases: TGCAGCGCTGAAGAGGGGTCGGCTTACGAGCAGTACTTC. The rearrangement links TRBV29-1 to TRBJ2-7; D might be TRBD1 or TRBD2, each matching 5 bases. The germline V gene has CDR1 SQVTM and CDR2 ANQGSEA. There are 13 residues in the CDR3.

This clone was detected once. The chain couples TRBV4-2 to TRBJ2-7; TRBD2 aligns across 7 bases. The junction had 9 bases not matched to a gene; V was cut back by 4 bases and J by 0 bases. CDR1 and CDR2 from the germline V gene are LGHNA and YNFKEQ. The CDR3 is 16 amino acids. CDR3 nucleotide sequence: TGTGCCAGCAGCCGAATGGGCTCTAGCGGCTCCTACGAGCAGTACTTC. Its translation: CASSRMGSSGSYEQYF.

Comments on this clone: This sample includes further DNA sequences coding for the same CDR3. The rearrangement links TRBV5-1 to TRBJ2-1; possibly TRBD2 for D (5 bases). CDR1 and CDR2 (germline): SGHRS, YFSETQ. Trimming pared 4 bases from V and 0 bases from J, leaving 8 bases between. This CDR3 contains 14 residues. The CDR3 DNA sequence: TGCGCCAGCAGCCTAGGGAGCTCCTACAATGAGCAGTTCTTC. Protein product: CASSLGSSYNEQFF.

Here the CDR3 DNA reads TGCGCCAGCAGCTTAAGGGGGGACCTTTCGGATTCACCCCTCCACTTT. Encoded protein: CASSLRGDLSDSPLHF. The chain couples TRBV5-1 to TRBJ1-6, with TRBD1 as a possible D gene (6 bases). This CDR3 is built from 16 residues. Trimming left V 2 bases short and J 8 bases short, with 17 bases between. Germline assignment: CDR1 SGHRS and CDR2 YFSETQ.

The V gene is TRBV4-1, the J gene TRBJ1-4; D may be TRBD1 (6 bases). The CDR3 spans 14 residues. Germline lookup yields CDR1 MGHRA and CDR2 YSYEKL. Deletions cut 2 bases from V and 8 bases from J, with 12 bases between. The CDR3, as DNA: TGCGCCAGCAGCCAATTACAGGGAGGCGAAAAACTGTTTTTT. This encodes CASSQLQGGEKLFF.

V is TRBV30 and J is TRBJ2-1; D remains unclear. Germline V CDR1 and CDR2: GTSNPN, SVGIG (reference sequence). This CDR3 comprises 12 residues. V lost 3 bases, J lost 2 bases, and 5 bases lay in between. The CDR3: CAWSSTYNEQFF. CDR3 nucleotide sequence: TGTGCCTGGAGCTCTACCTACAATGAGCAGTTCTTC.

This sequence joins TRBV2 and TRBJ2-4, with TRBD2 matching over 7 bases. Per germline, CDR1 SNHLY and CDR2 FYNNEI. Unmatched junction bases numbered 5, after V lost 6 bases and J lost 9 bases. The CDR3 totals 12 residues. The CDR3 DNA follows: TGTGCCAGCAGGGGGGAGGGTGGCATTCAGTACTTC. Its translation: CASRGEGGIQYF.

The table lists this clone with a count of one. CDR3 in DNA: TGTGCCAGCAGTGAACGACCCCAGGGCTTTACCTACGAGCAGTACTTC. Its protein is CASSERPQGFTYEQYF. The V call is TRBV6-1, the J call TRBJ2-7, with D possibly TRBD1 on 5 matching bases. From germline, CDR1 is MNHNS and CDR2 SASEGT. V shed 2 bases and J shed 2 bases, with 16 bases lying between them. The CDR3 is made up of 16 amino acids.

This clone appeared a single time. The V and J genes are TRBV2 and TRBJ2-2; D may be TRBD2 (6 bases). Germline assignment: CDR1 SNHLY and CDR2 FYNNEI. V shed 1 base and J shed 3 bases, with 18 bases lying between them. The CDR3 has 18 residues. CDR3 nucleotide sequence: TGTGCCAGCAGTGAAGGAGATGGGGCCTGGGAGGACACCGGGGAGCTGTTTTTT. This encodes CASSEGDGAWEDTGELFF.

This chain joins TRBV30 and TRBJ1-1, with D hard to call. Per germline, CDR1 GTSNPN and CDR2 SVGIG (reference sequence). Trimming took off 0 bases at V and 0 bases at J, with 8 bases between the two ends. The CDR3 length is 14 residues. The CDR3 region is CAWSVGQLNTEAFF. In nucleotides, the CDR3 is TGTGCCTGGAGTGTCGGTCAGCTGAACACTGAAGCTTTCTTT.

The chain employs TRBV29-1 and TRBJ2-7; the D is unclear. V gave up 3 bases and J gave up 2 bases, with 11 bases separating them. The CDR3 contains 13 residues. The germline CDR1 and CDR2 sequences are SQVTM and ANQGSEA. CDR3 residues: CSVDGGGPYEQYF. The CDR3 DNA reads as TGCAGCGTTGACGGCGGCGGCCCCTACGAGCAGTACTTC.

For this clone: This could be a read error, since a much larger clone is one nucleotide away. V gene TRBV25-1 combines with J gene TRBJ1-3, with D uncertain. Trimming shortened V by 4 bases and J by 1 base, and 5 bases separated the two germline ends. CDR1 and CDR2 (germline): MGHDK, SYGVNS. The CDR3 length is 13 residues. CDR3: CASSVGSGNTIYF. CDR3 DNA: TGTGCCAGCAGTGTGGGTTCTGGAAACACCATATATTTT. Based on the CDR3 plus reference TRBV25-1 and TRBJ1-3, the full variable domain is EADIYQTPRYLVIGTGKKITLECSQTMGHDKMYWYQQDPGMELHLIHYSYGVNSTEKGDLSSESTVSRIRTEHFPLTLESARPSHTSQYLCASSVGSGNTIYFGEGSWLTVV.